This TCR beta chain was identified during a study of technical replicates of blood from a few donors. Germline assignment: CDR1 LNHDA and CDR2 SQIVND (reference sequence). V lost 3 bases and J 10 bases, leaving 10 bases between the germline ends. This CDR3 is built from 12 residues. Clones were read by immunoSEQ multiplex PCR, and TCRdb kept only the in-frame ones, dropping some. The repertoire includes 60,000 to 90,000 clones, roughly 92% of them detected once, and approximately 0.37% sits in the top ten. Sequenced material: T cells isolated from PBMCs. This sequence was found in a human donor in good health. The rearrangement links TRBV19 to TRBJ2-1; D ambiguous. For the CDR3, the DNA is TGTGCCAGTAGTATCAGGCAATCCGAGCAGTTCTTC. Amino acids: CASSIRQSEQFF.